This T cell receptor (beta chain) was observed in a study of blood T cell repertoires in COVID-19. Study-level information: The samples span acute and convalescent COVID-19 from the United States, Italy and Spain. Sample material is recorded as cDNA or gDNA derived from T cells, B-cell-depleted T cells, or PBMCs.

Followed longitudinally, the Seattle patients had been enrolled during active infection. V dropped 6 bases and J dropped 2 bases, with 10 bases sitting between them. The CDR3 spans 13 residues. CDR1 is LNHDA, CDR2 SQIVND, per germline (reference sequence). In the authors' methods: Reference gene primer amplification yielded estimated nucleated cell counts. The repertoire was sequenced with immunoSEQ multiplex PCR; TCRdb's copy has only in-frame clones and lacks some. V, J and clone size derive from that table, while D and trimming were established from the DNA sequence. The sample records 400,000 or so clones, over 85% being singletons.

Sequences were obtained from peripheral blood. The chain combines TRBV19 with TRBJ2-5; D is undetermined. This TCR came from a man younger than 35 with COVID-19, enrolled during active disease. The DNA for the CDR3 is TGTGCCAGTAGCGACACCTCACAAGAGACCCAGTACTTC. Translation: CASSDTSQETQYF.